A selection of T cell receptor beta chains follows, all from one sample in a study of yellow fever vaccine responses in identical twins. TCRdb itself ran the RT-PCR reads through MiXCR, one entry per CDR3 protein. Of about 14,000 distinct CDR3 sequences detected, about 81% appear once; the ten largest clones hold about 0.66%. The sample consisted of T cells from blood (PBMCs), unsorted or a sorted subset (not recorded which), taken before or after yellow fever vaccination (not recorded which). Every receptor here comes from a woman in her late teens or twenties who received the yellow fever vaccine. Both conserved end residues are part of each CDR3. Each record gives: V gene, CDR3 protein.

v_call: TRBV5-1
cdr3_aa: CASSSDWGTYEQYF

v_call: TRBV13
cdr3_aa: CASANPLVTRYEQYF

v_call: TRBV14
cdr3_aa: CASSPDPNSPLHF

v_call: TRBV18
cdr3_aa: CASSPQDILSYEQYF

v_call: TRBV5-1
cdr3_aa: CASSFTGTNTGELFF

v_call: TRBV24-1
cdr3_aa: CATSDPLLGELFF

v_call: TRBV15
cdr3_aa: CATSRNLGAKGEQYF

v_call: TRBV27
cdr3_aa: CASSLRRVQETQYF

v_call: TRBV28
cdr3_aa: CASSFTLYRLTYEQYF

v_call: TRBV29-1
cdr3_aa: CSVVPGQGRETQYF

v_call: TRBV5-1
cdr3_aa: CASSLTQGSTGELFF

v_call: TRBV14
cdr3_aa: CASSQGGQYEQYF

v_call: TRBV11-3
cdr3_aa: CASSLMHQQYF

v_call: TRBV5-6
cdr3_aa: CASSEGQRFNNEQFF

v_call: TRBV11-1
cdr3_aa: CASSSGQLMNTEAFF

v_call: TRBV24-1
cdr3_aa: CATSASRAGENNEQFF

v_call: TRBV5-1
cdr3_aa: CASSRTGSGNTIYF

v_call: TRBV11-2
cdr3_aa: CASSVGERNSPLHF

v_call: TRBV15
cdr3_aa: CATSSGAFSTDTQYF

v_call: TRBV7-2
cdr3_aa: CASSSNLGPGELFF

v_call: TRBV11-1
cdr3_aa: CASSLDGSNQPQHF

v_call: TRBV19
cdr3_aa: CASSIGSGADHPQHF

v_call: TRBV29-1
cdr3_aa: CSGGTGAAEAFF

v_call: TRBV28
cdr3_aa: CASRADRGHRYGYTF

v_call: TRBV13
cdr3_aa: CASSRRGGAGSMGNEQFF

v_call: TRBV20-1
cdr3_aa: CSAGDGTSVQETQYF

v_call: TRBV2
cdr3_aa: CASRYRGESSPLHF

v_call: TRBV20-1
cdr3_aa: CSLGPRGYYEQYF

v_call: TRBV28
cdr3_aa: CASSTDSFNQPQHF

v_call: TRBV18
cdr3_aa: CASSPGPGPGNTIYF

v_call: TRBV7-9
cdr3_aa: CASSLDLREFEQFF

v_call: TRBV13
cdr3_aa: CASSPTNEQFF

v_call: TRBV11-3
cdr3_aa: CASSLDGGQGNEQFF

v_call: TRBV19
cdr3_aa: CASSMGYGYTF

v_call: TRBV18
cdr3_aa: CASSPRSLNTEAFF

v_call: TRBV11-2
cdr3_aa: CASSLGTLYEQYF

v_call: TRBV15
cdr3_aa: CATSREHDDDSYGYTF

v_call: TRBV4-1
cdr3_aa: CASSHKRLALSTDTQYF

v_call: TRBV6-1
cdr3_aa: CASSAETSGESYEQYF

v_call: TRBV6-5
cdr3_aa: CASSYSGASYEQYF

v_call: TRBV29-1
cdr3_aa: CSVGTASYEQYF